This T cell receptor (beta chain) was observed in a study of shared clonotypes between healthy human individuals. Study-level points and caveats: Clonotype sharing among donors was expected to depend on sequencing depth.

Trimming took 6 bases from V and 3 from J; bases not matched to a gene: 4. Per germline, CDR1 MNHNS and CDR2 SASEGT. CDR3 length: 15 amino acids. As to this clone: Its specificity is unknown.

Every subset's genomic DNA went evenly onto several immunoSEQ plates. The authors loaded 200 ng DNA, about 30,000 T cell genomes, into sorted-subset replicate PCRs. Original analysis: There were no quality scores in the junction-only immunoSEQ sequences, so filtering differed. Repertoires were generated with immunoSEQ multiplex PCR, while TCRdb's copy carries only in-frame clones and drops some. The V and J calls and clone size come from that table; D and trimming were worked out from the DNA. The sample lists millions of clones; 95% were seen once. The sequencing sample was made of naive CD4+ T cells sorted from blood. Subset defined: CD45RA+ positively selected. The origin of this receptor is a man aged 18 to 30 in good health. The rearrangement links TRBV6-1 to TRBJ2-2; TRBD1 agrees at 10 bases. The CDR3 region has the DNA TGTGCCAGCAGGAAGGGGACAGGGGACACCGGGGAGCTGTTTTTT. Residues: CASRKGTGDTGELFF.